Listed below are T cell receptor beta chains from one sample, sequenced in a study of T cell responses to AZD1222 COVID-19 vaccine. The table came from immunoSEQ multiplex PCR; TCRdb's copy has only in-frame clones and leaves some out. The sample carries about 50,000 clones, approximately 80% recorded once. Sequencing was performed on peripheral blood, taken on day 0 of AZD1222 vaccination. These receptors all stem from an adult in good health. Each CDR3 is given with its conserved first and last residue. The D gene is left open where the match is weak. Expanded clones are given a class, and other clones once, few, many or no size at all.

CDR3aa: CASSLSGFEAFF
CDR3nt: TGTGCCAGCAGTTTATCTGGGTTTGAAGCTTTCTTT
j_gene: TRBJ1-1
d_gene: -
abundance: -
v_gene: TRBV12-3/TRBV12-4

CDR3aa: CASSLSGTGITGELFF
CDR3nt: TGTGCCAGCAGCTTATCCGGGACAGGGATTACCGGGGAGCTGTTTTTT
j_gene: TRBJ2-2
d_gene: TRBD1
abundance: once
v_gene: TRBV5-8

CDR3aa: CASSSGTSGFTGELFF
CDR3nt: TGCGCCAGCAGCTCCGGGACTAGCGGGTTCACCGGGGAGCTGTTTTTT
j_gene: TRBJ2-2
d_gene: TRBD2
abundance: -
v_gene: TRBV10-1

CDR3aa: CASSPRDRVGNEQFF
CDR3nt: TGTGCCAGTAGTCCCAGGGACAGGGTCGGCAATGAGCAGTTCTTC
j_gene: TRBJ2-1
d_gene: TRBD1
abundance: -
v_gene: TRBV19

CDR3aa: CASRFALAQETQYF
CDR3nt: TGTGCCAGCAGATTTGCCCTGGCCCAAGAGACCCAGTACTTC
j_gene: TRBJ2-5
d_gene: -
abundance: -
v_gene: TRBV28

CDR3aa: CASSLSGRMGTGELFF
CDR3nt: TGTGCCAGCAGCTTAAGTGGGAGGATGGGCACCGGGGAGCTGTTTTTT
j_gene: TRBJ2-2
d_gene: -
abundance: -
v_gene: TRBV11-2

CDR3aa: CASSQAPTWGANYGYTF
CDR3nt: TGTGCCAGCAGCCAAGCTCCCACCTGGGGGGCCAACTATGGCTACACCTTC
j_gene: TRBJ1-2
d_gene: -
abundance: few
v_gene: TRBV3-1/TRBV3-2

CDR3aa: CATSEGETQYF
CDR3nt: TGTGCCACCAGTGAGGGGGAGACCCAGTACTTC
j_gene: TRBJ2-5
d_gene: -
abundance: -
v_gene: TRBV24-1

CDR3aa: CSVVRASYGYTF
CDR3nt: TGCAGCGTTGTAAGAGCAAGCTATGGCTACACCTTC
j_gene: TRBJ1-2
d_gene: -
abundance: -
v_gene: TRBV29-1

CDR3aa: CASSSRLEAGVSNTQYF
CDR3nt: TGTGCCAGCAGCTCCCGCCTTGAGGCGGGGGTATCAAATACGCAGTATTTT
j_gene: TRBJ2-3
d_gene: TRBD2
abundance: -
v_gene: TRBV7-9

CDR3aa: CASSSGQASKGYTF
CDR3nt: TGTGCCAGTAGTTCCGGACAGGCCTCGAAAGGCTACACCTTC
j_gene: TRBJ1-2
d_gene: TRBD1
abundance: -
v_gene: TRBV19

CDR3aa: CASSHGVSQETQYF
CDR3nt: TGTGCCAGCAGCCACGGCGTGTCTCAAGAGACCCAGTACTTC
j_gene: TRBJ2-5
d_gene: -
abundance: few
v_gene: TRBV5-4

CDR3aa: CASSPRRADGYTF
CDR3nt: TGTGCCAGCAGCCCACGACGGGCGGATGGCTACACCTTC
j_gene: TRBJ1-2
d_gene: -
abundance: -
v_gene: TRBV14

CDR3aa: CASSPDGSGANVLTF
CDR3nt: TGCGCCAGCAGCCCCGACGGATCTGGGGCCAACGTCCTGACTTTC
j_gene: TRBJ2-6
d_gene: -
abundance: -
v_gene: TRBV5-1

CDR3aa: CATSDRAESPLHF
CDR3nt: TGCGCCACCTCGGACAGGGCTGAATCACCCCTCCACTTT
j_gene: TRBJ1-6
d_gene: TRBD1
abundance: -
v_gene: TRBV10-1

CDR3aa: CASSFRAGAPGTYEQYF
CDR3nt: TGTGCCAGCAGTTTCCGAGCGGGAGCCCCCGGGACCTACGAGCAGTACTTC
j_gene: TRBJ2-7
d_gene: TRBD2
abundance: once
v_gene: TRBV6-2/TRBV6-3

CDR3aa: CASSLGTDWNQPQHF
CDR3nt: TGTGCCAGCAGTTTAGGGACAGATTGGAATCAGCCCCAGCATTTT
j_gene: TRBJ1-5
d_gene: TRBD1
abundance: -
v_gene: TRBV28

CDR3aa: CASSYLGVAGALYNEQFF
CDR3nt: TGTGCCAGCAGCTACCTAGGGGTAGCGGGAGCCCTCTACAATGAGCAGTTCTTC
j_gene: TRBJ2-1
d_gene: TRBD2
abundance: -
v_gene: TRBV11-2

CDR3aa: CASSYSTSRGGSPLHF
CDR3nt: TGTGCCAGCAGTTACTCGACAAGCCGGGGAGGATCACCCCTCCACTTT
j_gene: TRBJ1-6
d_gene: -
abundance: -
v_gene: TRBV6-5

CDR3aa: CASSAPGLGTEAFF
CDR3nt: TGTGCCAGCTCAGCTCCGGGACTCGGGACTGAAGCTTTCTTT
j_gene: TRBJ1-1
d_gene: -
abundance: -
v_gene: TRBV27

CDR3aa: CASSLVGLAGNNEQFF
CDR3nt: TGTGCCAGCAGCTTAGTGGGACTAGCGGGGAACAATGAGCAGTTCTTC
j_gene: TRBJ2-1
d_gene: TRBD2
abundance: -
v_gene: TRBV7-2

CDR3aa: CAWSVRTSGSNEQFF
CDR3nt: TGTGCCTGGAGTGTCCGGACTAGCGGGAGCAATGAGCAGTTCTTC
j_gene: TRBJ2-1
d_gene: TRBD2
abundance: -
v_gene: TRBV30